These 4 T cell receptor beta chains originate from one sample sequenced in a study of lung T cells in sarcoidosis with Löfgren's syndrome. TCRdb processed the reads anew with MiXCR; each CDR3 protein has one entry. The profile shows 15,000 to 20,000 distinct CDR3 sequences, roughly a fifth of them singletons. Sequencing used CD4+ T cells from PBMCs. The origin of the receptors is a human donor with sarcoidosis (Löfgren's syndrome or another form), or a control subject (not recorded which).

This clonotype appeared many times. V is TRBV2 and J is TRBJ1-4, with TRBD1 as a possible D gene (6 bases). Germline V gene data show CDR1 as SNHLY and CDR2 as FYNNEI. Trimming cost V 8 bases and J 0 bases, with 13 bases left between them. This CDR3 spans 15 amino acids. CDR3 residues: CASSGTPATNEKLFF. CDR3 sequence (DNA): TGTGCCAGCTCCGGGACACCAGCAACTAATGAAAAACTGTTTTTT. Supplemented by reference TRBV2 and TRBJ1-4, the full variable domain reads EPEVTQTPSHQVTQMGQEVILRCVPISNHLYFYWYRQILGQKVEFLVSFYNNEISEKSEIFDDQFSVERPDGSNFTLKIRSTKLEDSAMYFCASSGTPATNEKLFFGSGTQLSVL.

This clonotype occurred once. Compared with germline, one end of the junction differs, possibly owing to a read error. This rearrangement joins TRBV28 to TRBJ1-1, with D tentatively TRBD1 (5 bases). The CDR3 loop spans 18 amino acids. Germline V CDR1 and CDR2: MDHEN, SYDVKM. CDR3 coding DNA: TGTGCCAGCAGAGGTTGGAAACTCTCGATGGGGGTAAGCGCTGAAGCTTCCTTT. Translation gives CASRGWKLSMGVSAEASF. The whole variable domain, filled in from reference TRBV28 and TRBJ1-1, reads DVKVTQSSRYLVKRTGEKVFLECVQDMDHENMFWYRQDPGLGLRLIYFSYDVKMKEKGDIPEGYSVSREKKERFSLILESASTNQTSMYLCASRGWKLSMGVSAEASFGQGTRLTVV.

V is TRBV12-3 or TRBV12-4 and J is TRBJ2-6; D unresolved. The CDR3 has 17 residues. V dropped 6 bases and J dropped 0 bases, with 15 bases sitting between them. The DNA for the CDR3 is TGTGCCAGCAGCCTGGGCAAACCGAGCTCTGGGGCCAACGTCCTGACTTTC. Its translation is CASSLGKPSSGANVLTF.

This clonotype was picked up many times. The chain recombines TRBV30 with TRBJ1-3; D is possibly TRBD1 (5 bases). The V gene lost 4 bases and the J gene lost 0 bases, with 13 bases spanning the gap. CDR3 size: 15 residues. The V gene's germline CDR1 is GTSNPN and CDR2 SVGIG (reference sequence). CDR3 DNA: TGTGCCTGGACCCGCGACAGCTTCTCTGGAAACACCATATATTTT. Translating gives CAWTRDSFSGNTIYF.